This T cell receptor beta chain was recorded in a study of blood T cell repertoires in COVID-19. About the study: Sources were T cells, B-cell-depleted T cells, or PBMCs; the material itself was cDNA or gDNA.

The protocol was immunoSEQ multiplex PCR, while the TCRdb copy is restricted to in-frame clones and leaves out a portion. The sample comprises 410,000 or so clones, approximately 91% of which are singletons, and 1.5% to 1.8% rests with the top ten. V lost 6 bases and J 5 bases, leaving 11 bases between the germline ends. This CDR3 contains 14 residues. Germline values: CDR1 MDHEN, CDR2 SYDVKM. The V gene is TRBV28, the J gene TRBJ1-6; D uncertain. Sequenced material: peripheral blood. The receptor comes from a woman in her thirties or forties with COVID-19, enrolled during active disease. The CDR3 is CASRTQPDNSPLHF. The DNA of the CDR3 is TGTGCCAGCAGGACACAACCCGATAATTCACCCCTCCACTTT.